This T cell receptor beta chain came from a study of CD8 T cells in Susac syndrome. The RNA, about 0.5 to 1 ug, was put through reverse transcription using random hexamers. Each CDR3 protein is one row after TCRdb ran MiXCR on the immunoSEQ multiplex PCR reads. In the table there are around 300,000 distinct CDR3 sequences, almost 85% of which are singletons. The V gene end was trimmed by 4 bases and the J gene end by 1 base; junction bases not matched to a gene: 14. The CDR3 runs to 18 residues. Germline V lookup: CDR1 PRHDT, CDR2 FYEKMQ (reference sequence). What was sequenced was CD8+ T cells from PBMCs. This sequence was found in a human donor with multiple sclerosis. This chain joins TRBV13 and TRBJ1-1; 8 bases fit TRBD1. The CDR3, as DNA: TGTGCCAGCAGCTCCCCCGCGTGGGCAGGGGGCCCGAACACTGAAGCTTTCTTT. Its translation: CASSSPAWAGGPNTEAFF.